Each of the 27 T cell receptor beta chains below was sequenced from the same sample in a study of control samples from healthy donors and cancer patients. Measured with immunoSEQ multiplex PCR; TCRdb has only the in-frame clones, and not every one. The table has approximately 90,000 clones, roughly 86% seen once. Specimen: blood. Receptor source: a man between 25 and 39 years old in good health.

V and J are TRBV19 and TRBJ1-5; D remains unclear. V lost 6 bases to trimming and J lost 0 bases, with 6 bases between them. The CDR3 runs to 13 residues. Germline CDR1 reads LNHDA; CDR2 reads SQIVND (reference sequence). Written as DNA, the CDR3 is TGTGCCAGTAGGGACGATAGCAATCAGCCCCAGCATTTT. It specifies CASRDDSNQPQHF.

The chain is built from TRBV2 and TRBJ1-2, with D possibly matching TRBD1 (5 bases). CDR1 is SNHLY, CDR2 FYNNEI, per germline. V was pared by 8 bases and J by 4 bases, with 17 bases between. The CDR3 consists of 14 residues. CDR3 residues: CASYNPGQIYGYTF. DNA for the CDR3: TGTGCCAGCTATAATCCGGGGCAGATCTATGGCTACACCTTC.

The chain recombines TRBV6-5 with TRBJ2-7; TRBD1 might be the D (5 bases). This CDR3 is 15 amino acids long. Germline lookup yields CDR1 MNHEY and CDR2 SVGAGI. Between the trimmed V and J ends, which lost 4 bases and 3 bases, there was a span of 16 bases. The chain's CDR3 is CASSSATDSFYEQYV. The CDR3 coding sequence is TGTGCCAGCAGTTCTGCGACAGATTCCTTCTACGAGCAGTACGTC.

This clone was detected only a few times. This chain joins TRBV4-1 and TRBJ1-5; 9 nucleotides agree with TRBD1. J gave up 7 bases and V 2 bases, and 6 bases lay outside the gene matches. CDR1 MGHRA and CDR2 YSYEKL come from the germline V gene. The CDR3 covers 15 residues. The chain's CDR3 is CASSQTQGAGQPQHF. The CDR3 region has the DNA TGCGCCAGCAGCCAAACACAGGGGGCCGGACAGCCCCAGCATTTT.

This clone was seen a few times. CDR3 sequence (DNA): TGCGCCAGCAGTGAGTCCCGACTAGCGGGGGCGTCGAGCACCGGGGAGCTGTTTTTT. Translating it yields CASSESRLAGASSTGELFF. J is TRBJ2-2 and V is TRBV10-1, with 12 bases aligning to TRBD2. The CDR3 is made up of 19 amino acids. After removal of 0 bases from V and 4 bases from J, the junction contained 9 bases not matched to a gene. Per germline, CDR1 WNHNN and CDR2 SYGVQD (reference sequence).

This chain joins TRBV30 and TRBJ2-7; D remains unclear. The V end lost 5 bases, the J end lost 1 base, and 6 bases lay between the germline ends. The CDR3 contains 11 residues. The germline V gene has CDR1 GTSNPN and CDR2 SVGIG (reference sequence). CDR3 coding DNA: TGTGCCTGGGGTATTTCCTACGAGCAGTACTTC. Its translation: CAWGISYEQYF.

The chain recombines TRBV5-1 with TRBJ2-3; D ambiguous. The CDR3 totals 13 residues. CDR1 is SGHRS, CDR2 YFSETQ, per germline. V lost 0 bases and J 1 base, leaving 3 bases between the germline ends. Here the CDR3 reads CASSLGGTDTQYF. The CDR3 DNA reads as TGCGCCAGCAGCTTGGGTGGCACAGATACGCAGTATTTT.

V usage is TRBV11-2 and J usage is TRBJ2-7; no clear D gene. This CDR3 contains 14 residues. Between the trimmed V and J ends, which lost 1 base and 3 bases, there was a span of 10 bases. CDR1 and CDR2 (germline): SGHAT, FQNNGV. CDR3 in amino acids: CASSLGQTLYEQYV. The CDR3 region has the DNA TGTGCCAGCAGCTTAGGGCAGACACTCTACGAGCAGTACGTC.

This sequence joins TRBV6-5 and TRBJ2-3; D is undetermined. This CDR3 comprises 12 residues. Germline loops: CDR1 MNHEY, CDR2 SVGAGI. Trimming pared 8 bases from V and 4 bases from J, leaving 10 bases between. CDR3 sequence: CASHAEADTQYF. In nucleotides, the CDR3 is TGTGCCAGCCATGCCGAGGCAGATACGCAGTATTTT.

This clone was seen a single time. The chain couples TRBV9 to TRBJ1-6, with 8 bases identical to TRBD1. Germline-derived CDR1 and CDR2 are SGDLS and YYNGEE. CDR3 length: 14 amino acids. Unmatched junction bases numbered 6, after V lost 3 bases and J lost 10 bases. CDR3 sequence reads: CASSGDRGQSPLHF. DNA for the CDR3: TGTGCCAGCAGCGGCGACAGGGGTCAATCACCCCTCCACTTT. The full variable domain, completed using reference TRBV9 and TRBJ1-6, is DSGVTQTPKHLITATGQRVTLRCSPRSGDLSVYWYQQSLDQGLQFLIQYYNGEERAKGNILERFSAQQFPDLHSELNLSSLELGDSALYFCASSGDRGQSPLHFGNGTRLTVT.

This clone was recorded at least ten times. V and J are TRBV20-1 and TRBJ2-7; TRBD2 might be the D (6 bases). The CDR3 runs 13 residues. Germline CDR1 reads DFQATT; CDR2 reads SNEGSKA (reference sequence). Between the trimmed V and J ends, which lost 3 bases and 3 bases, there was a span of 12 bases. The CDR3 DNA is TGCAGTGCTAGTACGGGACTCAACTACGAGCAGTACTTC. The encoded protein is CSASTGLNYEQYF.

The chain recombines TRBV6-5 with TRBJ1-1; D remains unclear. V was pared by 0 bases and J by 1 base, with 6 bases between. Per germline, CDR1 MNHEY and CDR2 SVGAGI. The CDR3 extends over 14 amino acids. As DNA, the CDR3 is TGTGCCAGCAGTTACTCGGGGTCGAACACTGAAGCTTTCTTT. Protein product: CASSYSGSNTEAFF.

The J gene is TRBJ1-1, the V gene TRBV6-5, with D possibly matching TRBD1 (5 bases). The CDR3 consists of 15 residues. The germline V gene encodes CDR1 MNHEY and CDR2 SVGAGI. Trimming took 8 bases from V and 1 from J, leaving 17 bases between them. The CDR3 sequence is CASGIRDGGNTEAFF. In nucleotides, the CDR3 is TGTGCCAGCGGGATTCGGGACGGCGGGAACACTGAAGCTTTCTTT.

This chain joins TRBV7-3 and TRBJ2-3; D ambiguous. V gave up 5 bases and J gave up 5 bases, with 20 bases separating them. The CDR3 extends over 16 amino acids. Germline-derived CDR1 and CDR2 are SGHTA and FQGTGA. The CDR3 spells CASSRLGGVAGDTQYF. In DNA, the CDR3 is TGTGCCAGCAGCCGATTAGGCGGCGTAGCCGGAGATACGCAGTATTTT.

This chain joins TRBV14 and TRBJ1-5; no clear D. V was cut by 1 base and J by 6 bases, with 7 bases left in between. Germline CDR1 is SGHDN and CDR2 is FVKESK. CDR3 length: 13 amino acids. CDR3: CASSQGLGQPQHF. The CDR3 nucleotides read TGTGCCAGCAGCCAAGGCTTAGGTCAGCCCCAGCATTTT.

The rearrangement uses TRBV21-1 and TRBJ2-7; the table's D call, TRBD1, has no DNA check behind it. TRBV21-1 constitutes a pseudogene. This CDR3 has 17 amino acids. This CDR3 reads CASSKFPRQGEGYEQYV. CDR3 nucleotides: TGTGCCAGCAGCAAATTTCCCAGACAGGGGGAAGGGTACGAGCAGTACGTC.

CDR3 DNA sequence: TGTGCCAGCAGCGGCCGAGGAGGGGGACAGTGCGGCCAGCCCCAGCATTTT. Translated, it gives CASSGRGGGQCGQPQHF. This chain uses TRBV9 with TRBJ1-5; 7 nucleotides match TRBD1. The germline V gene has CDR1 SGDLS and CDR2 YYNGEE. The length of the CDR3 is 17 residues. The V segment lost 3 bases and the J segment 7 bases; nucleotides outside the gene matches: 16.

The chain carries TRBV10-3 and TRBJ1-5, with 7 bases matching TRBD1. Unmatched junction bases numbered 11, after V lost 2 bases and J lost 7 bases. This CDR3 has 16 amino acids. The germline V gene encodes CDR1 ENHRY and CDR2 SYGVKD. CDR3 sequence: CAISETTQGSGQPQHF. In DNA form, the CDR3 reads TGTGCCATCAGTGAGACGACACAGGGGTCAGGGCAGCCCCAGCATTTT.

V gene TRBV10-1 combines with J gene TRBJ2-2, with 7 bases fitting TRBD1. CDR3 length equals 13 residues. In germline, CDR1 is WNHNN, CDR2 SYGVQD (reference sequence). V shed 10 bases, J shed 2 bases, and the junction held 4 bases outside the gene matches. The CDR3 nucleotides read TGCGCCAAGTGGACAGGTAACACCGGGGAGCTGTTTTTT. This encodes CAKWTGNTGELFF.

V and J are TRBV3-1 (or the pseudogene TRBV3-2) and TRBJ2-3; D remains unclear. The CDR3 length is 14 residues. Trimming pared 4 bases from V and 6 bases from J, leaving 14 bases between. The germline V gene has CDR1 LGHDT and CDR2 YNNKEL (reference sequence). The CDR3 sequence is CASSLQTLGDTQYF. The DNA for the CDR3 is TGTGCCAGCAGCCTCCAAACCCTGGGGGATACGCAGTATTTT.

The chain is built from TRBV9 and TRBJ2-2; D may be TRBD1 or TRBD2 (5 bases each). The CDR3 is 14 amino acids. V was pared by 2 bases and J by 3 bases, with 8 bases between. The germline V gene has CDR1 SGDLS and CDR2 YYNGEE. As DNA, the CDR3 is TGTGCCAGCAGCGTCGAGGGGTACACCGGGGAGCTGTTTTTT. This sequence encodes CASSVEGYTGELFF. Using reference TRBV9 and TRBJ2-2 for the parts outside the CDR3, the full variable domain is DSGVTQTPKHLITATGQRVTLRCSPRSGDLSVYWYQQSLDQGLQFLIQYYNGEERAKGNILERFSAQQFPDLHSELNLSSLELGDSALYFCASSVEGYTGELFFGEGSRLTVL.

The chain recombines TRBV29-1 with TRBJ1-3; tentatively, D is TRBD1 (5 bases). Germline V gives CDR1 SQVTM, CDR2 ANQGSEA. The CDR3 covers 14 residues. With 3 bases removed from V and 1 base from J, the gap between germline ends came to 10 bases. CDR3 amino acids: CSVDGGSSGNTIYF. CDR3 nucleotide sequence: TGCAGCGTTGATGGGGGATCGTCTGGAAACACCATATATTTT.

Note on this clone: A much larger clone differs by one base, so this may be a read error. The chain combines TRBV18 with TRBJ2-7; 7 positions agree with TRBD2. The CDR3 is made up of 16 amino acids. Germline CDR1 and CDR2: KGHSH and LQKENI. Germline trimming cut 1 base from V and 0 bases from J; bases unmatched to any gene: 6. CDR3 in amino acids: CASSPRGGGGSYEQYF. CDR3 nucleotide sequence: TGTGCCAGCTCACCACGGGGGGGTGGGGGCTCCTACGAGCAGTACTTC.

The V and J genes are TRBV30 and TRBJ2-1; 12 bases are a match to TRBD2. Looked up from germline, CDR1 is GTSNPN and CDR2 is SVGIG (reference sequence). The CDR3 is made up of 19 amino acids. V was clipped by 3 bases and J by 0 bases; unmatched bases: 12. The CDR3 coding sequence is TGTGCCTGGAGATCGACTAGCGGGGGCCCTACAAGCTCCTACAATGAGCAGTTCTTC. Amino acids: CAWRSTSGGPTSSYNEQFF.

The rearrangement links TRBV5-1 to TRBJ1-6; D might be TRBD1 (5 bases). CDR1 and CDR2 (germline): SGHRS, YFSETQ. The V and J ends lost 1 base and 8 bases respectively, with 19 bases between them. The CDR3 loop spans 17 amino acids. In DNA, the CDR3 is TGCGCCAGCAGCTTGAGAGGAGGGGCTCGTACGGATTCACCCCTCCACTTT. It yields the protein CASSLRGGARTDSPLHF.

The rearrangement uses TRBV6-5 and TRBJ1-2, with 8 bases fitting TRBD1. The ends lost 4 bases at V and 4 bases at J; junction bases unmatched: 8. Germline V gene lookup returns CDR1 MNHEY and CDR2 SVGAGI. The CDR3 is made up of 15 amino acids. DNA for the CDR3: TGTGCCAGCAGTTTAGCGACAGGGGTTCCCTATGGCTACACCTTC. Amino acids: CASSLATGVPYGYTF.

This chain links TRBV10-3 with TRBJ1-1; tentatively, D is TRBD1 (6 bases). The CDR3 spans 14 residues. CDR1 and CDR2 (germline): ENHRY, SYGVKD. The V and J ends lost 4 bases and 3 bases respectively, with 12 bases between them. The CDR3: CAISVRQEHTEAFF. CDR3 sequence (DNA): TGTGCCATCAGTGTCCGACAGGAGCACACTGAAGCTTTCTTT.